Given below is one T cell receptor beta chain in context. Following RNA extraction, reverse transcription yielded cDNA that acted as the sequencing template. Sequencing used immunoSEQ multiplex PCR; TCRdb keeps in-frame clones, though not all of them. The table has 150,000 or so clones, approximately 87% seen once. The data originate from a study of CD8+ T cells in alopecia areata. This CDR3 spans 17 amino acids. Germline trimming cut 4 bases from V and 4 bases from J; bases unmatched to any gene: 13. Germline loops: CDR1 MNHNS, CDR2 SASEGT. The clonotype comes from a human donor with alopecia areata. This specimen consisted of CD8+ T cells sorted from blood, obtained at week 0. V is TRBV6-1 and J is TRBJ1-1, with 9 nucleotides matching TRBD1. This chain's CDR3 is CASSAQGAQVWITEAFF. The CDR3 DNA is TGTGCCAGCAGTGCACAGGGGGCGCAGGTATGGATCACTGAAGCTTTCTTT.